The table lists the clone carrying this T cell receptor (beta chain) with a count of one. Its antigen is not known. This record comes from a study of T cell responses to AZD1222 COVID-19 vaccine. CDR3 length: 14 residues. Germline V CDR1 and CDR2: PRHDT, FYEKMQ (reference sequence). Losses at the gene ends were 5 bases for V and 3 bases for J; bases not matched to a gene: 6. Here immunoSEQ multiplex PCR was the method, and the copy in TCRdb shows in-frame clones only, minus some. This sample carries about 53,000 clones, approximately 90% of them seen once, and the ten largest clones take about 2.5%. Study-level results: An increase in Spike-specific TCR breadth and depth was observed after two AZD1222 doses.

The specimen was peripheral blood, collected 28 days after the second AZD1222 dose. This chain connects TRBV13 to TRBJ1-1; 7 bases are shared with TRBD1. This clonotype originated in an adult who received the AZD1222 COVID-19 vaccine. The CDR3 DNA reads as TGTGCCAGCAGCAACCGGGACAGCTACACTGAAGCTTTCTTT. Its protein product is CASSNRDSYTEAFF.